The 20 T cell receptor beta chains below were found in one sample sequenced in a study of cytomegalovirus exposure and HLA in healthy donors. It was with 60 Vbeta and 13 Jbeta primers that the PCR ran. Profiled with immunoSEQ multiplex PCR; TCRdb holds only in-frame clones, not every one. The sample lists some 200,000 clones; 77% were seen once. The sequencing input was PBMCs. These receptors were collected from a woman aged 55-70 years in good health and CMV-seropositive.

The rearrangement links TRBV7-2 to TRBJ2-7; D may be TRBD2 (6 bases). The germline V and J ends were trimmed by 1 base and 4 bases, with 14 bases remaining between them. This CDR3 contains 15 residues. From germline, CDR1 is SGHTA and CDR2 FQGNSA. The CDR3 DNA is TGTGCCAGCAGCTTAGGCGGGACCCTTCGATACGAGCAGTACTTC. Its translation: CASSLGGTLRYEQYF.

The chain is built from TRBV6-1 and TRBJ2-1; D may be TRBD2 (6 bases). Germline V gene lookup returns CDR1 MNHNS and CDR2 SASEGT. The CDR3 length is 13 residues. V lost 7 bases and J 8 bases, leaving 15 bases between the germline ends. This chain's CDR3 is CASKLAPYDEQFF. CDR3 coding DNA: TGTGCCAGCAAACTAGCTCCTTACGATGAGCAGTTCTTC.

CDR3: CASSLRPGGGTEAFF. Here the CDR3 DNA reads TGCGCCAGCAGCCTTAGGCCAGGGGGCGGAACTGAAGCTTTCTTT. J is TRBJ1-1 and V is TRBV5-1, with 8 bases matching TRBD1. The CDR3 extends over 15 amino acids. CDR1 and CDR2 from the germline V gene are SGHRS and YFSETQ. Trimming cost V 4 bases and J 5 bases; bases outside gene matches: 10.

This clone was counted a few times. The chain combines TRBV13 with TRBJ2-1; a weak D match, TRBD1 (6 bases). CDR1 is PRHDT, CDR2 FYEKMQ, per germline (reference sequence). V dropped 0 bases and J dropped 7 bases, with 31 bases sitting between them. CDR3 size: 21 residues. CDR3 bases: TGTGCCAGCAGCTTAGGCCTAGGGAGACAAGAGGGGGACATGCCTGGGAATGAGCAGTTCTTC. Its translation: CASSLGLGRQEGDMPGNEQFF.

The rearrangement joins TRBV28 to TRBJ2-4; D is possibly TRBD1 (5 bases). The germline CDR1 and CDR2 sequences are MDHEN and SYDVKM. Trimming removed 6 bases from V and 12 bases from J, with 27 bases in between. CDR3 length equals 16 residues. CDR3 nucleotide sequence: TGTGCCAGCAGCCCCAGGCAGGGTTACGCCAGAGACAGTCAGTACTTC. Protein product: CASSPRQGYARDSQYF. The full variable domain, its missing parts supplied by reference TRBV28 and TRBJ2-4, is DVKVTQSSRYLVKRTGEKVFLECVQDMDHENMFWYRQDPGLGLRLIYFSYDVKMKEKGDIPEGYSVSREKKERFSLILESASTNQTSMYLCASSPRQGYARDSQYFGAGTRLSVL.

The chain employs TRBV11-1 and TRBJ2-1; TRBD2 is a possible D gene (7 bases). V was cut by 6 bases and J by 5 bases, with 11 bases left in between. Germline values: CDR1 SGHAT, CDR2 FQDESV (reference sequence). The CDR3 is made up of 13 amino acids. The CDR3 sequence is CASRGGGHNEQFF. In DNA form, the CDR3 reads TGTGCCAGCAGGGGCGGGGGCCACAATGAGCAGTTCTTC. Supplemented by reference TRBV11-1 and TRBJ2-1, the full variable domain reads EAEVAQSPRYKITEKSQAVAFWCDPISGHATLYWYRQILGQGPELLVQFQDESVVDDSQLPKDRFSAERLKGVDSTLKIQPAELGDSAMYLCASRGGGHNEQFFGPGTRLTVL.

In this sample, this clone turned up a few times. This rearrangement joins TRBV2 to TRBJ1-1; no definite D call. The CDR3 covers 13 residues. Trimming left V 7 bases short and J 1 base short, with 10 bases between. Germline-derived CDR1 and CDR2 are SNHLY and FYNNEI. The CDR3 loop is CASTAQPNTEAFF. CDR3 nucleotides: TGTGCCAGCACCGCACAACCGAACACTGAAGCTTTCTTT.

This chain links TRBV7-8 with TRBJ2-5; TRBD1 matches at 9 bases. This CDR3 has 15 residues. Germline CDR1 is SGHVS and CDR2 is FQNEAQ. The V segment lost 5 bases and the J segment 5 bases; nucleotides outside the gene matches: 9. The CDR3 DNA is TGTGCCAGCAGCCGGGGGACAGGGTTATGGGAGACCCAGTACTTC. Amino acids: CASSRGTGLWETQYF. The complete variable domain, with remaining parts taken from reference TRBV7-8 and TRBJ2-5, reads GAGVSQSPRYKVAKRGQDVALRCDPISGHVSLFWYQQALGQGPEFLTYFQNEAQLDKSGLPSDRFFAERPEGSVSTLKIQRTQQEDSAVYLCASSRGTGLWETQYFGPGTRLLVL.

V usage is TRBV19 and J usage is TRBJ1-1; no clear D gene. The CDR3 length is 15 residues. The V end was cut by 0 bases, the J end by 4 bases, with 12 bases between. CDR1 is LNHDA and CDR2 is SQIVND in the germline V gene (reference sequence). The chain's CDR3 is CASSIDGAGSTEAFF. In nucleotides, the CDR3 is TGTGCCAGTAGTATAGATGGAGCGGGGAGCACTGAAGCTTTCTTT.

CDR3 loop: CASSPGGQGGNQPQHF. Here the CDR3 DNA reads TGTGCCAGCAGTCCTGGTGGACAGGGAGGGAATCAGCCCCAGCATTTT. The V call is TRBV2, the J call TRBJ1-5; 8 bases align to TRBD1. Germline V gene data show CDR1 as SNHLY and CDR2 as FYNNEI. This CDR3 is 16 amino acids long. The junction had 10 bases not matched to a gene; V was cut back by 5 bases and J by 4 bases.

This clone occurred a few times. V is TRBV2 and J is TRBJ1-4; D is perhaps TRBD1 (5 bases). The CDR3 runs 15 residues. V was shortened by 1 base and J by 7 bases, with 13 bases between the two germline ends. Germline loops: CDR1 SNHLY, CDR2 FYNNEI. The CDR3 nucleotides read TGTGCCAGCAGTGAAGATGCCTCGGGGGTTGAAAAACTGTTTTTT. Protein: CASSEDASGVEKLFF.

CDR3 protein: CASTERGTGTEAFF. CDR3 nucleotides: TGTGCCAGCACAGAGCGGGGCACGGGAACTGAAGCTTTCTTT. This sequence joins TRBV7-9 and TRBJ1-1; a weak D match, TRBD1 (5 bases). The germline CDR1 and CDR2 sequences are SEHNR and FQNEAQ (reference sequence). V dropped 7 bases and J dropped 5 bases, with 17 bases sitting between them. The CDR3 covers 14 residues. Full variable domain (remainder filled in from reference TRBV7-9 and TRBJ1-1): DTGVSQNPRHKITKRGQNVTFRCDPISEHNRLYWYRQTLGQGPEFLTYFQNEAQLEKSRLLSDRFSAERPKGSFSTLEIQRTEQGDSAMYLCASTERGTGTEAFFGQGTRLTVV.

The J gene is TRBJ2-4, the V gene TRBV21-1; whether TRBD1, the table's D call, matches the DNA was not checked. TRBV21-1 counts as a pseudogene. The CDR3 is 16 amino acids. The CDR3 coding sequence is TGTGCCAGCAGCAGAACAGGGAAGCGGGCCAAAAACATTCAGTACTTC. It encodes CASSRTGKRAKNIQYF.

This clone was counted between two and nine times. The gene calls are TRBV7-3 and TRBJ2-7, with a weak D call TRBD1 (5 bases). In germline, CDR1 is SGHTA, CDR2 FQGTGA. This CDR3 is built from 13 residues. V gave up 4 bases and J gave up 9 bases, with 16 bases separating them. This chain's CDR3 is CASSSSDRMGQYF. As DNA, the CDR3 is TGTGCCAGCAGCTCGAGCGACAGAATGGGGCAGTACTTC.

This clone was seen only a few times. The V and J genes are TRBV28 and TRBJ1-5; tentatively, D is TRBD1 (6 bases). From germline, CDR1 is MDHEN and CDR2 SYDVKM. The CDR3 consists of 14 residues. The V end lost 4 bases, the J end lost 6 bases, and 13 bases lay between the germline ends. The CDR3 bases are TGTGCCAGCAGTTCTACAGGGCTGGGTCAGCCCCAGCATTTT. Its translation: CASSSTGLGQPQHF.

This clone was seen a handful of times. CDR3 sequence reads: CASSPAGPTTGELFF. The CDR3 bases are TGTGCCAGCAGCCCCGCAGGCCCAACCACCGGGGAGCTGTTTTTT. The chain uses TRBV6-6 and TRBJ2-2, with D uncertain. The CDR3 extends over 15 amino acids. Deletions cut 6 bases from V and 4 bases from J, with 15 bases between. Looked up from germline, CDR1 is MNHNY and CDR2 is SVGAGI (reference sequence).

This chain's CDR3 is CASSPPGAGTQPGELFF. The CDR3 DNA reads as TGTGCCAGCTCACCACCGGGAGCGGGGACCCAACCCGGGGAGCTGTTTTTT. The rearrangement links TRBV18 to TRBJ2-2, with 7 nucleotides matching TRBD2. The V gene's germline CDR1 is KGHSH and CDR2 LQKENI. The V and J ends lost 0 bases and 6 bases, in that order; junction bases with no gene match: 10. This CDR3 is 17 amino acids long.

This rearrangement joins TRBV10-3 to TRBJ1-1, with 7 bases matching TRBD1. The CDR3 spans 13 residues. V lost 2 bases and J lost 10; bases outside the gene matches: 7. The germline gives CDR1 ENHRY, CDR2 SYGVKD. This CDR3 is CAISETQGVGAFF. The DNA for the CDR3 is TGTGCCATCAGTGAGACGCAGGGGGTCGGAGCTTTCTTT.

This clone was recorded once. The rearrangement uses TRBV28 and TRBJ2-7, with D perhaps matching TRBD2 (6 bases). Trimming took 2 bases from V and 3 from J, leaving 14 bases between them. The CDR3 sequence is 15 residues long. Germline CDR1 reads MDHEN; CDR2 reads SYDVKM. The CDR3 nucleotides are TGTGCCAGCAGTTTAGATACGCAGGGAGGCTACGAGCAGTACTTC. This gives the protein CASSLDTQGGYEQYF.

The rearrangement links TRBV4-1 to TRBJ2-3, with D hard to call. CDR3 length: 15 residues. Germline-derived CDR1 and CDR2 are MGHRA and YSYEKL. V was shortened by 0 bases and J by 0 bases, with 7 bases between the two germline ends. The CDR3 loop is CASSQETGSTDTQYF. The CDR3 DNA is TGCGCCAGCAGCCAAGAGACGGGTAGCACAGATACGCAGTATTTT.